What follows is one T cell receptor (beta chain) and its context. Its antigen is still unknown. The data derive from a study of T cell repertoires in cytomegalovirus infection. Whole-study context: Used in the study were CMV epitopes, some recently identified and HLA-C-restricted, others well-studied and HLA-B-restricted. Shared public TCR beta signatures pointed to both CMV infection and a matching HLA type.

Regarding the study as a whole: Clonotypes of TCR beta that were HLA-C-restricted and CMV-specific dominated the ex vivo response.

Each CDR3 protein gets one entry after TCRdb re-called the reads with MiXCR. The sample records around 360,000 distinct CDR3 sequences, approximately 30% being singletons. Trimming cost V 0 bases and J 0 bases, with 15 bases left between them. CDR3 length: 17 residues. The V gene's germline CDR1 is SGHAT and CDR2 FQNNGV. The sample consisted of cultured PBMCs, taken from culture after CMV antigen stimulation. This chain links TRBV11-2 with TRBJ2-7, with unresolved D. This sequence originates from a human donor in good health (CMV status not recorded). Some clones in this sample may be carry-over from other donors' samples. The CDR3 sequence: CASSLDLGRVRSYEQYF. The DNA of the CDR3 is TGTGCCAGCAGCTTAGACCTGGGAAGGGTCCGCTCCTACGAGCAGTACTTC. Based on the CDR3 plus reference TRBV11-2 and TRBJ2-7, the full variable domain is EAGVAQSPRYKIIEKRQSVAFWCNPISGHATLYWYQQILGQGPKLLIQFQNNGVVDDSQLPKDRFSAERLKGVDSTLKIQPAKLEDSAVYLCASSLDLGRVRSYEQYFGPGTRLTVT.